The text below deals with one TCR beta chain. V was trimmed by 1 base and J by 0 bases, leaving 12 bases between them. Germline loops: CDR1 SGHDN, CDR2 FVKESK. The CDR3 contains 16 residues. The assay was immunoSEQ multiplex PCR, and TCRdb's table has in-frame clones only and misses some. The sample lists about 80,000 clones; 97% were seen once. This sample was taken from a study of technical replicates of blood from a few donors. Sequenced: T cells isolated from PBMCs. The chain carries TRBV14 and TRBJ1-1; the D is unclear. The sequence was obtained from a human donor in good health. Here the CDR3 reads CASSQGQRALNTEAFF. CDR3 sequence (DNA): TGTGCCAGCAGCCAAGGGCAGAGGGCGTTGAACACTGAAGCTTTCTTT. The variable domain in full, completed from reference TRBV14 and TRBJ1-1, reads EAGVTQFPSHSVIEKGQTVTLRCDPISGHDNLYWYRRVMGKEIKFLLHFVKESKQDESGMPNNRFLAERTGGTYSTLKVQPAELEDSGVYFCASSQGQRALNTEAFFGQGTRLTVV.